This record covers a single TCR beta chain. Enrolled through a virtual design, the participants were between roughly 18 and 95 years of age and came from about two dozen US areas. This entry belongs to a study of blood T cell repertoires in COVID-19. Repertoires were generated with immunoSEQ multiplex PCR, while TCRdb's copy carries only in-frame clones and drops some. The data show nearly 300,000 clones, with roughly nine tenths seen just once and less than 3.5% held by the top ten. V lost 4 bases to trimming and J lost 5 bases; unmatched junction nucleotides: 9. This CDR3 has 16 amino acids. Germline CDR1 is MNHNS and CDR2 is SASEGT.

Sequenced material: PBMCs or T cells enriched from blood (not recorded which). This rearrangement joins TRBV6-1 to TRBJ2-1, with 9 nucleotides matching TRBD1. The sequence derives from a woman aged 45-65 years who had been exposed to COVID-19. The CDR3 reads CASSAPMGQGDNEQFF. The CDR3 DNA reads as TGTGCCAGCAGTGCACCAATGGGACAGGGAGACAATGAGCAGTTCTTC.